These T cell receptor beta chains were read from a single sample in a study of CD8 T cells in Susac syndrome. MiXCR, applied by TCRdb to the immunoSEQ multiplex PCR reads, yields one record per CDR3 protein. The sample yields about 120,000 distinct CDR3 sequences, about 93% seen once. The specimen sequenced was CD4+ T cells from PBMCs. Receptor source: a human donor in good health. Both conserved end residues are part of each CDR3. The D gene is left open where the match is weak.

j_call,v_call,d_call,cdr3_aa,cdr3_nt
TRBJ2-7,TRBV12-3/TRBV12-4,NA,CASSYDTGSYEQYF,TGTGCCAGCAGTTACGACACGGGCTCCTACGAGCAGTACTTC
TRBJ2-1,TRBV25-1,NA,CASSFPQDNEQFF,TGTGCCAGCAGTTTTCCTCAGGACAATGAGCAGTTCTTC
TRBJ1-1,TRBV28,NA,CASMARGNTEAFF,TGTGCCAGCATGGCCCGGGGGAACACTGAAGCTTTCTTT
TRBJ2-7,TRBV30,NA,CAWGVQTYEQYF,TGTGCTTGGGGGGTCCAAACCTACGAGCAGTACTTC
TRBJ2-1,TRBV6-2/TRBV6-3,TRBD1,CASRYPDRGPNNEQFF,TGTGCCAGCAGGTACCCCGACAGGGGGCCAAACAATGAGCAGTTCTTC
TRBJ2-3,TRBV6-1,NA,CASSEVLPGRDTQYF,TGTGCCAGCAGTGAAGTACTCCCCGGTAGGGATACGCAGTATTTT
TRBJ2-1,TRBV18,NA,CASSPGTSNEQFF,TGTGCCAGCTCACCGGGGACGAGCAATGAGCAGTTCTTC
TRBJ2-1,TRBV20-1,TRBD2,CSASRTSGNRPNEQFF,TGCAGTGCTAGTAGGACTAGCGGGAACCGCCCCAATGAGCAGTTCTTC
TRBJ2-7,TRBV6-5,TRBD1,CASRSGTGGSYEQYF,TGTGCCAGCAGATCCGGGACAGGGGGGAGCTACGAGCAGTACTTC
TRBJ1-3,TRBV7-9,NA,CASSPLTAVGNTIYF,TGTGCCAGCAGCCCCCTGACTGCCGTGGGAAACACCATATATTTT
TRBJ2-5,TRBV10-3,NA,CAISESLASGSQETQYF,TGTGCCATCAGTGAGTCGCTCGCTTCAGGGTCCCAAGAGACCCAGTACTTC
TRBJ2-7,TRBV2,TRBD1,CASRLDRENEQYF,TGTGCCAGCAGGCTGGACAGGGAAAACGAGCAGTACTTC
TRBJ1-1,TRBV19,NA,CASSTGIPNEAFF,TGTGCCAGTAGTACCGGGATCCCGAACGAAGCTTTCTTT
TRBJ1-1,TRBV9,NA,CASSAGGFLSAEAFF,TGTGCCAGCAGCGCGGGGGGCTTTTTAAGCGCTGAAGCTTTCTTT
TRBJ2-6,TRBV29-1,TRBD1,CSVGTGGASGANVLTF,TGCAGCGTTGGGACAGGGGGCGCTTCTGGGGCCAACGTCCTGACTTTC
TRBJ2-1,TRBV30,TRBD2,CAWRGLAGTNNEQFF,TGTGCCTGGAGAGGACTAGCGGGAACTAACAATGAGCAGTTCTTC